This T cell receptor (beta chain) was recorded in a study of T cell repertoires in cytomegalovirus infection. Study context: HLA-B-restricted CMV epitopes that are well studied, plus recently identified HLA-C-restricted ones, were used by the study.

TCRdb re-called the reads through MiXCR, storing one row per CDR3 protein. The top ten hold 15% to 20% of the sample, which has roughly 700,000 distinct CDR3 sequences, around 30% seen once. On this clonotype itself: Its antigen is currently unknown.

Germline CDR1 is DFQATT and CDR2 is SNEGSKA (reference sequence). This CDR3 region has 16 residues. Trimming stripped 0 bases from V and 3 bases from J, with 15 bases between. Notes on the study in general: CMV carriers with the relevant HLA were identified by cumulative public TCR beta family frequency. The ex vivo response was dominated by HLA-C-restricted CMV-specific TCR beta clonotypes.

This sequence originates from a human donor in good health (CMV status not recorded). Some clones in this sample may be carry-over from other donors' samples. The rearrangement links TRBV20-1 to TRBJ2-1; a possible D gene is TRBD1 (5 bases). The sample here was cultured PBMCs, taken from culture after CMV antigen stimulation. For the CDR3, the DNA is TGCAGTGCTAGAGATGGGGCCAGGTCAGGCTACAATGAGCAGTTCTTC. Protein sequence: CSARDGARSGYNEQFF.